These T cell receptor beta chains were read from a single sample in a study of cytomegalovirus exposure and HLA in healthy donors. Assay: immunoSEQ multiplex PCR; the TCRdb copy retains only in-frame clones and omits some. Among 150,000 to 250,000 clones listed, 79% were seen once. The sample comprised PBMCs. The receptors were gathered from a woman aged 25-40 years in good health and CMV-seropositive. Each CDR3 is given without its conserved first and last residue. Each record gives: D gene, CDR3 length, V gene, CDR3 protein. D genes are given only for firm matches.

d_gene: TRBD2; len: 13; v_gene: TRBV7-9; CDR3aa: AAMGGGVYYNEQF
d_gene: .; len: 11; v_gene: TRBV21-1; CDR3aa: AEPHRGNQPQH
d_gene: TRBD2; len: 13; v_gene: TRBV7-8; CDR3aa: ASSSPSGTPHIQY
d_gene: .; len: 13; v_gene: TRBV6-6; CDR3aa: ASREVRGNNQPQH
d_gene: .; len: 9; v_gene: TRBV20-1; CDR3aa: SAGIKPGYT
d_gene: TRBD2; len: 12; v_gene: TRBV11-2; CDR3aa: ASSYSGGTDTQY
d_gene: TRBD2; len: 14; v_gene: TRBV5-1; CDR3aa: ASSLDGQGRAGEQY
d_gene: .; len: 11; v_gene: TRBV6-6; CDR3aa: ASSYSNKQPQH
d_gene: TRBD1; len: 14; v_gene: TRBV7-2; CDR3aa: ASSLGQGEANEKLF
d_gene: TRBD2; len: 14; v_gene: TRBV5-1; CDR3aa: ASSLLPGLAPETQY
d_gene: TRBD1; len: 13; v_gene: TRBV5-1; CDR3aa: ASRPGQSSTDTQY
d_gene: TRBD1; len: 11; v_gene: TRBV6-5; CDR3aa: ASRQDRGYEQY
d_gene: TRBD2; len: 13; v_gene: TRBV4-1; CDR3aa: ASSQRTSGTGELF
d_gene: TRBD2; len: 14; v_gene: TRBV11-3; CDR3aa: ASSSGLLAAQETQY
d_gene: .; len: 13; v_gene: TRBV2; CDR3aa: ASSSRDTSNTEAF
d_gene: .; len: 15; v_gene: TRBV30; CDR3aa: AWSVKAWSGMNTEAF
d_gene: TRBD2; len: 13; v_gene: TRBV7-2; CDR3aa: ASSLTSGGIHEQY
d_gene: .; len: 12; v_gene: TRBV7-9; CDR3aa: ARLSGQTNEKLF
d_gene: .; len: 12; v_gene: TRBV27; CDR3aa: ASSIQGSNTEAF
d_gene: .; len: 13; v_gene: TRBV11-2; CDR3aa: ASSLAPAEQYEQY
d_gene: .; len: 10; v_gene: TRBV7-2; CDR3aa: ASRGRNTEAF
d_gene: .; len: 9; v_gene: TRBV9; CDR3aa: ASSVGAEQF
d_gene: .; len: 12; v_gene: TRBV4-3; CDR3aa: ASSQGLRGDEQY
d_gene: .; len: 11; v_gene: TRBV29-1; CDR3aa: SVNRNQRDEQF
d_gene: .; len: 12; v_gene: TRBV11-3; CDR3aa: ASNSFSAGNTIY
d_gene: .; len: 11; v_gene: TRBV10-3; CDR3aa: AIRDNQGETQY
d_gene: TRBD1; len: 16; v_gene: TRBV7-9; CDR3aa: ASITQSTGTGITDTQY
d_gene: TRBD1; len: 12; v_gene: TRBV4-2; CDR3aa: ASSRRGTGIEAF
d_gene: .; len: 13; v_gene: TRBV5-6; CDR3aa: ASSPWSSGANVLT
d_gene: .; len: 10; v_gene: TRBV30; CDR3aa: AWSGGGYGYT
d_gene: TRBD2; len: 13; v_gene: TRBV6-5; CDR3aa: ASSHSEGLVYEQY
d_gene: .; len: 14; v_gene: TRBV4-1; CDR3aa: ASSEGWRGRKETQY
d_gene: TRBD2; len: 16; v_gene: TRBV15; CDR3aa: ATSRDKGGLAGYNEQF
d_gene: TRBD1; len: 13; v_gene: TRBV23-1; CDR3aa: ASSQPDRGNTEAF
d_gene: TRBD2; len: 15; v_gene: TRBV5-6; CDR3aa: ASSSTSGNTPSYEQY
d_gene: .; len: 11; v_gene: TRBV2; CDR3aa: ASSADTNTEAF
d_gene: TRBD1; len: 16; v_gene: TRBV7-6; CDR3aa: ASSFSLTGGSRNTEAF
d_gene: TRBD1; len: 13; v_gene: TRBV2; CDR3aa: ASSITGERYNEQF
d_gene: .; len: 11; v_gene: TRBV14; CDR3aa: ASSQAGDTEAF
d_gene: .; len: 16; v_gene: TRBV15; CDR3aa: ATSRGWGGQGSNQPQH
d_gene: .; len: 13; v_gene: TRBV27; CDR3aa: ASSLQVNNNYGYT
d_gene: TRBD2; len: 14; v_gene: TRBV6-6; CDR3aa: ASWGTSGGSSYEQY
d_gene: .; len: 14; v_gene: TRBV7-2; CDR3aa: ASSLVPRAPNTEAF
d_gene: .; len: 12; v_gene: TRBV7-9; CDR3aa: ASSLAGRGTEAF
d_gene: TRBD2; len: 12; v_gene: TRBV18; CDR3aa: ASSPLLAEDEQY
d_gene: TRBD2; len: 14; v_gene: TRBV5-1; CDR3aa: ASSVGTSGGADTQY
d_gene: .; len: 15; v_gene: TRBV5-5; CDR3aa: ASSFAYQGRGFYEQY
d_gene: .; len: 11; v_gene: TRBV19; CDR3aa: ASSKGFFYGYT
d_gene: .; len: 13; v_gene: TRBV10-3; CDR3aa: AISGSRGENTEAF
d_gene: TRBD1; len: 11; v_gene: TRBV7-2; CDR3aa: ASMAQGGSPLH
d_gene: .; len: 14; v_gene: TRBV4-1; CDR3aa: ASSPRGIPNTGELF
d_gene: .; len: 13; v_gene: TRBV14; CDR3aa: ASSHYDSFSFEQF
d_gene: TRBD1; len: 13; v_gene: TRBV4-3; CDR3aa: ASSQDRGMNTEAF
d_gene: .; len: 11; v_gene: TRBV7-9; CDR3aa: ASSSTGNYGYT
d_gene: .; len: 13; v_gene: TRBV19; CDR3aa: ASSIPVFGANVLT
d_gene: TRBD2; len: 14; v_gene: TRBV11-2; CDR3aa: ASSSELAGLTDTQY
d_gene: .; len: 12; v_gene: TRBV10-3; CDR3aa: AIRYDRLNTEAF
d_gene: .; len: 8; v_gene: TRBV20-1; CDR3aa: SASRTEAF
d_gene: .; len: 12; v_gene: TRBV9; CDR3aa: ASSVGGGALGYT
d_gene: .; len: 11; v_gene: TRBV6-1; CDR3aa: ASKGGANEKLF